The TCR beta chain under discussion was sequenced for a study of blood T cell repertoires in COVID-19. Study-wide background: Nucleic acid was either cDNA or gDNA, and it came from T cells, B-cell-depleted T cells, or PBMCs.

Authors' data handling: Cell counts per sample came from amplifying reference gene primers. TCRdb's copy holds only in-frame clones and misses some; the assay was immunoSEQ multiplex PCR. V, J and clone size are those of that table, while D and trimming were read from the DNA. The sample carries tens of thousands of clones, roughly 84% recorded once. With 4 bases clipped from V and 4 bases from J, the junction kept 6 bases outside the gene matches. The CDR3 runs to 14 residues. Germline values: CDR1 LNHDA, CDR2 SQIVND (reference sequence). The receptor comes from a woman in her seventies with acute or convalescent COVID-19. The sequenced sample consisted of peripheral blood. The rearrangement joins TRBV19 to TRBJ1-2; 7 bases map to TRBD1. The CDR3 DNA reads as TGTGCCAGTAGTAACGACAGGGTGGGCTATGGCTACACCTTC. It encodes CASSNDRVGYGYTF. The full variable domain, in which reference TRBV19 and TRBJ1-2 provide the parts outside the CDR3, is DGGITQSPKYLFRKEGQNVTLSCEQNLNHDAMYWYRQDPGQGLRLIYYSQIVNDFQKGDIAEGYSVSREKKESFPLTVTSAQKNPTAFYLCASSNDRVGYGYTFGSGTRLTVV.